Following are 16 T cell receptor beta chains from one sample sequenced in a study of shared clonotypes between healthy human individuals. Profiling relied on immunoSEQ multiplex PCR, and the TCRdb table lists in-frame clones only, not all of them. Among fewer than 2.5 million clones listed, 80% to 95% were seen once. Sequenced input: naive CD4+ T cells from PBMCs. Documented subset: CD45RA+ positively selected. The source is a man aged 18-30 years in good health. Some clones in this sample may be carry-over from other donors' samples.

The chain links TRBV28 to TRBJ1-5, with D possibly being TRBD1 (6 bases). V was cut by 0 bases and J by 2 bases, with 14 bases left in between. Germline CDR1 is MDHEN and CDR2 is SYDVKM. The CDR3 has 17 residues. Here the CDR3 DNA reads TGTGCCAGCAGTTTATGGTCAGGGGCGTCGGGCAATCAGCCCCAGCATTTT. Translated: CASSLWSGASGNQPQHF. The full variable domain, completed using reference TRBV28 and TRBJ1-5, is DVKVTQSSRYLVKRTGEKVFLECVQDMDHENMFWYRQDPGLGLRLIYFSYDVKMKEKGDIPEGYSVSREKKERFSLILESASTNQTSMYLCASSLWSGASGNQPQHFGDGTRLSIL.

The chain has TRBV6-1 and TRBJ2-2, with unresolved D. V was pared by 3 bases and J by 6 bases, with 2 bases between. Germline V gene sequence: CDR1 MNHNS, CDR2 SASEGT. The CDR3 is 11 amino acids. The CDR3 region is CASSDAGELFF. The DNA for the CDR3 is TGTGCCAGCAGTGACGCCGGGGAGCTGTTTTTT.

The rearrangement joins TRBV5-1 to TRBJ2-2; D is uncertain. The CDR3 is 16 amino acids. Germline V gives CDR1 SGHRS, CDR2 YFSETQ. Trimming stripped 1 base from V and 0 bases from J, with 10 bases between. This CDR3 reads CASSLSPSTNTGELFF. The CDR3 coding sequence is TGCGCCAGCAGCTTGTCCCCATCGACGAACACCGGGGAGCTGTTTTTT.

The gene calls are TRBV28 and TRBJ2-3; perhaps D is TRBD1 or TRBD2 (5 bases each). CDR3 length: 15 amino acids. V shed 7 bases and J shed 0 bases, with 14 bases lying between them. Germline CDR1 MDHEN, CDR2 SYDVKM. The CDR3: CASTQGPSSTDTQYF. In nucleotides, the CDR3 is TGTGCCAGCACCCAGGGACCTTCCAGCACAGATACGCAGTATTTT.

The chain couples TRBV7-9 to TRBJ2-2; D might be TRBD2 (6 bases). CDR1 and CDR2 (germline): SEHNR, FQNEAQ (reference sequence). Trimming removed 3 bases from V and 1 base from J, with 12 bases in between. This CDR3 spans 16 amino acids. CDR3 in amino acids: CASSLGGLGNTGELFF. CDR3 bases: TGTGCCAGCAGCTTGGGGGGATTAGGGAACACCGGGGAGCTGTTTTTT.

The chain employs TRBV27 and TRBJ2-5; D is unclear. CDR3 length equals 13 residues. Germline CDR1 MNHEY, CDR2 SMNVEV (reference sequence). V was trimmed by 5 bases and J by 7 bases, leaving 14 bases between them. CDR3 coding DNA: TGTGCCAGCAGTCCCGCGCCCTGGGGGACCCAGTACTTC. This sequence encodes CASSPAPWGTQYF.

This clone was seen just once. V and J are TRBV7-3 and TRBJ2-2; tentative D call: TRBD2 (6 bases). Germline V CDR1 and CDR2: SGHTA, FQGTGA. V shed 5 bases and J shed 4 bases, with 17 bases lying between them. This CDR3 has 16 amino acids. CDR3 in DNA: TGTGCCAGCAGCCGCCCCGGCCAGGGAGGCACCGGGGAGCTGTTTTTT. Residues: CASSRPGQGGTGELFF.

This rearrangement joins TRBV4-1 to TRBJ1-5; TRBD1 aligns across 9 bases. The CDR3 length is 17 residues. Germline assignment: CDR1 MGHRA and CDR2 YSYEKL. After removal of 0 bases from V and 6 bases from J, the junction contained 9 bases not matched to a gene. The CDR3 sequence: CASSQDKLGTGLQPQHF. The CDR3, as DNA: TGCGCCAGCAGCCAAGATAAGTTGGGGACAGGGCTTCAGCCCCAGCATTTT.

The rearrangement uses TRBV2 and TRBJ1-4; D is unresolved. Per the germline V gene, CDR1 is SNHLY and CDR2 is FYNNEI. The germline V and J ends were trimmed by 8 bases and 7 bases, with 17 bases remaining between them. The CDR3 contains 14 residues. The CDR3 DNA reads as TGTGCCAGCGGGCGATTAGATAGCGGTGAAAAACTGTTTTTT. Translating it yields CASGRLDSGEKLFF. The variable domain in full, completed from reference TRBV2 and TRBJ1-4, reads EPEVTQTPSHQVTQMGQEVILRCVPISNHLYFYWYRQILGQKVEFLVSFYNNEISEKSEIFDDQFSVERPDGSNFTLKIRSTKLEDSAMYFCASGRLDSGEKLFFGSGTQLSVL.

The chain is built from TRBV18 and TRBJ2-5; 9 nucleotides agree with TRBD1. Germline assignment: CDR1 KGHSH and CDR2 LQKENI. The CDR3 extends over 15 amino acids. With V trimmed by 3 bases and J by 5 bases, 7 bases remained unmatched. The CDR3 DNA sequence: TGTGCCAGCTCACCTACCGGGACAGGGATGGAGACCCAGTACTTC. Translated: CASSPTGTGMETQYF.

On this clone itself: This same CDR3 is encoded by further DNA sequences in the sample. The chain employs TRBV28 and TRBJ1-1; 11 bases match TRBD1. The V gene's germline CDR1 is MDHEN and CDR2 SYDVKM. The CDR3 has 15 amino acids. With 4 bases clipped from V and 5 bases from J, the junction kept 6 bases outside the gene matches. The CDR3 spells CASSSPGQGGTEAFF. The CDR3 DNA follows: TGTGCCAGCAGTTCCCCGGGACAGGGGGGGACTGAAGCTTTCTTT. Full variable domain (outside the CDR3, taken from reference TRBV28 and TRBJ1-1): DVKVTQSSRYLVKRTGEKVFLECVQDMDHENMFWYRQDPGLGLRLIYFSYDVKMKEKGDIPEGYSVSREKKERFSLILESASTNQTSMYLCASSSPGQGGTEAFFGQGTRLTVV.

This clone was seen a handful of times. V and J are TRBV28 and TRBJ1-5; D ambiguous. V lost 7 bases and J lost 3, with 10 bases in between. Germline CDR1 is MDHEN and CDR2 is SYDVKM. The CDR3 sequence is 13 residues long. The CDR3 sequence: CASKWAYNQPQHF. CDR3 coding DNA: TGTGCCAGCAAATGGGCTTACAATCAGCCCCAGCATTTT.

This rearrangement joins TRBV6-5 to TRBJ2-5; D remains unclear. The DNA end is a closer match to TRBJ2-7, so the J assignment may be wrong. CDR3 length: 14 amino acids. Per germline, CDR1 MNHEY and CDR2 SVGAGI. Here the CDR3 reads CASRGGPRPYEQYF. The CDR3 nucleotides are TGTGCCAGCAGAGGCGGCCCTAGACCCTACGAGCAGTACTTC.

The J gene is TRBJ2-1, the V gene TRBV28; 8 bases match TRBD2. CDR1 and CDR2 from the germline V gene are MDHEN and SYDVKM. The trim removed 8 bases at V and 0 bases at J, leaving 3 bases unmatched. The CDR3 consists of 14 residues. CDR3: CASSGGTSYNEQFF. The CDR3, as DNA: TGTGCCAGCTCGGGGGGGACCTCCTACAATGAGCAGTTCTTC.

The CDR3 here is CAWSFDSPLHF. CDR3 DNA: TGTGCCTGGAGTTTTGATTCACCCCTCCACTTT. This chain joins TRBV30 and TRBJ1-6; D unclear. Trimming pared 2 bases from V and 8 bases from J, leaving 4 bases between. This CDR3 contains 11 residues. CDR1 and CDR2 (germline): GTSNPN, SVGIG (reference sequence).

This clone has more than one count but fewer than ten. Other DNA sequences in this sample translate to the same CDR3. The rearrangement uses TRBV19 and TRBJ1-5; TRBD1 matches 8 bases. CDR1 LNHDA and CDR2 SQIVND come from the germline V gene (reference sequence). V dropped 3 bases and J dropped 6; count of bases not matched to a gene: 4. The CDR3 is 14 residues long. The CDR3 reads CASSIDRGGQPQHF. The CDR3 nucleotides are TGTGCCAGTAGTATCGACAGGGGTGGTCAGCCCCAGCATTTT.